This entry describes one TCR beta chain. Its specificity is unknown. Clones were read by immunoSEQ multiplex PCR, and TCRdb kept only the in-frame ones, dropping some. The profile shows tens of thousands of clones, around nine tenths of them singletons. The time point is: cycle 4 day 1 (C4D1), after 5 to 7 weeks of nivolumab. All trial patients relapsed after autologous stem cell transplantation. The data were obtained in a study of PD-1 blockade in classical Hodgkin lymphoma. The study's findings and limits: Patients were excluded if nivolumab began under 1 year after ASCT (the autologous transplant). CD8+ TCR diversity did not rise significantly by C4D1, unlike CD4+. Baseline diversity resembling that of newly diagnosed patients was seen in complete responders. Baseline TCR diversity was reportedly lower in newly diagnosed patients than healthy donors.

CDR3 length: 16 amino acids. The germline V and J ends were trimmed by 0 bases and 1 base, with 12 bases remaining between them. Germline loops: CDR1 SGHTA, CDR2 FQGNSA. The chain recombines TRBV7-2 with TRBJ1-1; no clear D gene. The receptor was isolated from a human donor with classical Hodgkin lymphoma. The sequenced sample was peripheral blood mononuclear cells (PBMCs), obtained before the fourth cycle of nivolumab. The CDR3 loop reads CASSLAVAFTNTEAFF. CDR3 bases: TGTGCCAGCAGCTTAGCCGTGGCCTTTACGAACACTGAAGCTTTCTTT.